This TCR beta chain was identified in a study of blood T cell repertoires in COVID-19. Study as a whole: The United States, Italy and Spain supplied acute and convalescent COVID-19 samples.

The repertoire was sequenced with immunoSEQ multiplex PCR; TCRdb's copy has only in-frame clones and lacks some. The data contain 330,000 or so clones, about 92% of them singletons. Per germline, CDR1 SGHKS and CDR2 YYEKEE (reference sequence). Trimming took 1 base from V and 0 from J, leaving 7 bases between them. The CDR3 has 14 residues. The origin of this receptor is an older woman with COVID-19, enrolled during active disease. This chain uses TRBV5-5 with TRBJ1-1; no firm D call. Input material: peripheral blood. The CDR3 region has the DNA TGTGCCAGCAGCTTGATGTTTATGAACACTGAAGCTTTCTTT. Its translation: CASSLMFMNTEAFF.